The 8 T cell receptor beta chains below come from one sample, sequenced in a study of immune heterogeneity within non-small cell lung tumors. Bulk tumor gDNA, roughly 600 ng per sample, served as the TCR template. Surgical sampling yielded several biopsies per primary tumor (spaced far apart). Their non-small cell lung cancer was newly diagnosed and untreated, and the patients underwent curative surgery. TCR beta CDR3 was amplified by multiplex PCR using 32 V and 13 J primers. TCRdb re-derived calls from the multiplex PCR reads in MiXCR, one entry per CDR3 protein. The sample lists 8,500 to 10,000 distinct CDR3 sequences; 30% to 35% were seen once. What was sequenced was lung tumor tissue. These receptors came from a man in his 60s with non-small cell lung cancer.

The chain links TRBV3-1 to TRBJ2-5; D gene ambiguous. The ends were cut back, 0 bases at V and 2 bases at J, with 7 bases in the middle. The CDR3 is made up of 14 amino acids. CDR1 and CDR2 (germline): LGHDT, YNNKEL (reference sequence). As DNA, the CDR3 is TGTGCCAGCAGCCAAGACCCCAGTCAAGAGACCCAGTACTTC. Its protein product is CASSQDPSQETQYF.

This clonotype was seen at least ten times. This chain connects TRBV7-9 to TRBJ2-5; D unclear. This CDR3 is built from 14 residues. Germline V lookup: CDR1 SEHNR, CDR2 FQNEAQ (reference sequence). Deletions cut 1 base from V and 5 bases from J, with 11 bases between. The CDR3 here is CASSLGNPRETQYF. CDR3 DNA: TGTGCCAGCAGCTTAGGTAATCCTCGCGAGACCCAGTACTTC.

The gene calls are TRBV30 and TRBJ2-7, with TRBD2 matching over 7 bases. CDR1 and CDR2 from the germline V gene are GTSNPN and SVGIG (reference sequence). V was clipped by 1 base and J by 0 bases; unmatched bases: 3. The CDR3 spans 14 residues. The CDR3 loop reads CAWSAGGSSYEQYF. The CDR3 bases are TGTGCCTGGAGTGCGGGGGGTAGCTCCTACGAGCAGTACTTC.

By share, this clonotype counts as medium-sized. The genes are TRBV12-3 or TRBV12-4 and TRBJ2-7; tentative D call: TRBD1 (5 bases). CDR3 length: 11 amino acids. The V gene lost 4 bases and the J gene lost 4 bases, with 5 bases spanning the gap. CDR3 bases: TGTGCCAGCAGTTCAGGGTACGAGCAGTACTTC. The encoded protein is CASSSGYEQYF.

In this sample, this clonotype turned up many times. V gene TRBV7-2 combines with J gene TRBJ2-5; perhaps TRBD2 as D (6 bases). Deletions cut 5 bases from V and 4 bases from J, with 11 bases between. CDR1 is SGHTA and CDR2 is FQGNSA in the germline V gene. The CDR3 consists of 13 residues. CDR3 sequence reads: CASSPGVLETQYF. CDR3 coding DNA: TGTGCCAGCAGCCCGGGAGTTCTAGAGACCCAGTACTTC.

There are a few counts of this clonotype. The chain has TRBV12-3 or TRBV12-4 and TRBJ1-1, with D perhaps matching TRBD1 (6 bases). The CDR3 length is 14 residues. The V and J ends lost 6 bases and 10 bases respectively, with 21 bases between them. CDR3 DNA: TGTGCCAGCAGCCCCAGGGGTCCGGCGCGTGGAGCTTTCTTT. Translating it yields CASSPRGPARGAFF.

Ten or more counts support this clonotype. J is TRBJ2-2 and V is TRBV18; D assignment may be TRBD1 or TRBD2 (6 bases each). Germline CDR1 reads KGHSH; CDR2 reads LQKENI. CDR3 length equals 18 residues. V gave up 4 bases and J gave up 5 bases, with 23 bases separating them. The DNA of the CDR3 is TGTGCCAGCTCACAGATACCCGGAGGGGGTATGATTACCGGGGAGCTGTTTTTT. Its protein product is CASSQIPGGGMITGELFF.

This clonotype is labeled as medium-sized. The chain recombines TRBV5-8 with TRBJ1-2, with unresolved D. CDR1 and CDR2 (germline): SGHTS, YDEGEE. V was clipped by 5 bases and J by 2 bases, with 13 bases between them. The CDR3 loop spans 14 amino acids. The CDR3 region has the DNA TGTGCCAGCAGTTCTTTAACTCGAAACTATGGCTACACCTTC. This encodes CASSSLTRNYGYTF.